The clone carrying this T cell receptor beta chain has just a few counts. Its antigen is currently unknown. This sample is drawn from a study of T-cell memory formation after mild COVID-19. Study-wide context: TCR clusters largely stayed donor specific. Study-level points and caveats: The study found contracting CD4+ clones mainly in CM and EM and contracting CD8+ clones in EMRA. Prior to infection, memory already included some responding clones, suggesting cross-reactive memory joined.

Trimming removed 0 bases from V and 8 bases from J, with 7 bases in between. The CDR3 has 12 residues. CDR1 and CDR2 from the germline V gene are SGHVS and FQNEAQ. Libraries for TCRalpha and TCRbeta carried sample barcodes and unique molecular identifiers via 5'RACE. TCRdb used MiXCR to reprocess the 5' RACE reads, holding one entry per CDR3 protein. The data show some 150,000 distinct CDR3 sequences, with approximately 26% seen just once and 24% held by the top ten. The rearrangement uses TRBV7-8 and TRBJ1-1, with D hard to call. This clonotype was obtained from an adult woman who had mild COVID-19 (a few samples of this study predate the infection). Cell type and time point are not known. The sequenced material came from PBMCs or a T cell subset sorted from them (not recorded which). In nucleotides, the CDR3 is TGTGCCAGCAGCTTAGCGCCTCCCGAAGCTTTCTTT. It specifies CASSLAPPEAFF.